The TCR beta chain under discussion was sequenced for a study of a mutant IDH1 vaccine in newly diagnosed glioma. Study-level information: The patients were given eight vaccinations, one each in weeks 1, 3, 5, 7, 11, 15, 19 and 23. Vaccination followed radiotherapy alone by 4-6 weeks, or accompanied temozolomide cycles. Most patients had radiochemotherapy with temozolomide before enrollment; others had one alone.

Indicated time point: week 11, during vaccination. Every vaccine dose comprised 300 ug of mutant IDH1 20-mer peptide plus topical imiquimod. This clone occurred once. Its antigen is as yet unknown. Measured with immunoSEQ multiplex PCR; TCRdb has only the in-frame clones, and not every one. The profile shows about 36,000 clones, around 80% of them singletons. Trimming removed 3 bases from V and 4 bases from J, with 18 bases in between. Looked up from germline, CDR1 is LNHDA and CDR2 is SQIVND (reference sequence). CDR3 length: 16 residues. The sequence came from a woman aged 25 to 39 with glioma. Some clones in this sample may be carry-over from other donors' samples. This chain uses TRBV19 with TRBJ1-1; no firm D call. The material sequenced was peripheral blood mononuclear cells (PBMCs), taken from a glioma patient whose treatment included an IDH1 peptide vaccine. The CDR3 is CASSISEISGGTEAFF. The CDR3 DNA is TGTGCCAGTAGTATCTCAGAAATTTCGGGAGGCACTGAAGCTTTCTTT.